The clone carrying this TCR beta chain was picked up many times. Its antigen is undetermined. This entry comes from a study of T cells in Graves' hyperthyroidism and ophthalmopathy. Whole-study results and caveats: Blood held most thyroid clonotypes expanded above 0.001 frequency.

Absent ophthalmopathy progression within 18 months defined stable Graves' hyperthyroidism. The CDR3 consists of 14 residues. From germline, CDR1 is MNHEY and CDR2 SVGEGT. The ends were cut back, 2 bases at V and 7 bases at J, with 14 bases in the middle. Amplified TCR beta CDR3 regions derived from RNA transcripts. HTBI primers were used for first-round RT-PCR of the TCR CDR3. TCRdb called the multiplex PCR reads again in MiXCR, with one record for every CDR3 protein. Of approximately 420,000 distinct CDR3 sequences in the sample, roughly an eighth were seen once. Sequencing was carried out using blood. This sequence joins TRBV6-2 or TRBV6-3 and TRBJ2-5; possible D gene TRBD2, 5 bases. The TCR was taken from a woman aged 18-30 years with Graves' hyperthyroidism. As DNA, the CDR3 is TGTGCCAGCAGTTACGGGCGGGCCTCAGGGACCCAGTACTTC. Amino acids: CASSYGRASGTQYF.